Below, one T cell receptor beta chain is given with its context. The antigen is not known. This entry belongs to a study of T-cell reconstitution after alpha-beta-depleted transplantation in children. Overall study results and limits: In patients about two months after transplant, alpha-beta T cells reportedly arose from several hundred expanded graft clones.

The CDR3 length is 15 residues. Germline CDR1 is SGHRS and CDR2 is YFSETQ. V lost 4 bases, J lost 4 bases, and 12 bases lay in between. Using unique molecular identifiers, the investigators prepared the TCRbeta library. TCRdb fed the PCR reads into MiXCR, producing one record per CDR3 protein. The sample includes around 500,000 distinct CDR3 sequences, roughly 24% seen only once; the top ten take 13% to 15%. The sequence was obtained from a boy in the first two years of life who had a stem cell transplant for acute myeloid leukemia, so the T cells may come from the graft donor. The chain combines TRBV5-1 with TRBJ2-6; D is possibly TRBD1 (6 bases). This specimen was PBMCs, mostly from graft donor cells, taken 360 days after TCRalphabeta/CD19-depleted stem cell transplant. CDR3 sequence: CASSITGPGANVLTF. The CDR3 DNA follows: TGCGCCAGCAGCATTACAGGGCCAGGGGCCAACGTCCTGACTTTC.